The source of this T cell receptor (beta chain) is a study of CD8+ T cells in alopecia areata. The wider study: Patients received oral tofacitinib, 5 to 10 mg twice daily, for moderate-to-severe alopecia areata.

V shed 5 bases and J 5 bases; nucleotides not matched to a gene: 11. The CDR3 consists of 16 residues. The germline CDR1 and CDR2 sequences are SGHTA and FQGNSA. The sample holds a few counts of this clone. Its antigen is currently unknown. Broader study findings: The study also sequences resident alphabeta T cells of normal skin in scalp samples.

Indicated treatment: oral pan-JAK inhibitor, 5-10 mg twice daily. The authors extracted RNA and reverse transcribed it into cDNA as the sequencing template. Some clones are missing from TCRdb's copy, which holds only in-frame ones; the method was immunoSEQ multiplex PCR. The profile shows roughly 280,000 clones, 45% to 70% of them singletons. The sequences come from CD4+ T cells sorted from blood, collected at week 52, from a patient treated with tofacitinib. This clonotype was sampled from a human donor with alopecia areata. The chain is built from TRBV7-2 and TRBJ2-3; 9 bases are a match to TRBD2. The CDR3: CASSPRAGGRGDTQYF. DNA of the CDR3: TGTGCCAGCAGCCCACGGGCGGGGGGGCGAGGAGATACGCAGTATTTT.